This TCR beta chain stems from a study of T cells in women clearing cervical HPV infection. Overall study: Case blood drawn at lesion detection; control blood after infection cleared. For cases, blood was sampled a median about 140 days after lesion detection, interquartile range about 90 to 200 days.

Regarding the study as a whole: Richness plus V gene abundances separated cases from controls with AUC less than 0.9.

CDR1 and CDR2 (germline): SNHLY, FYNNEI. The CDR3 length is 17 residues. Trimming at V came to 4 bases and at J to 6 bases, leaving 13 bases not matched to a gene. About this clone itself: Its cognate antigen is unknown. The observed sequence ends 3 residues before the CDR3 terminus, with the missing tail filled in from the germline J gene.

Data came from immunoSEQ multiplex PCR; TCRdb stores just in-frame clones and leaves some out. The sample data list 30,000 or so clones. The chain couples TRBV2 to TRBJ2-1, with 9 bases lining up with TRBD2. Sequencing used blood buffy coat. The clonotype originates from a woman aged 18-70 years with a cervical HPV16 infection that either progressed to CIN3+ or cleared (not recorded which). The part of the CDR3 DNA that was read is TGTGCCAGCAGTGGGACCGGGACTAGCTTTCGCGGCAATGAG. It translates to CASSGTGTSFRGNE. The full-length CDR3 reads as CASSGTGTSFRGNEQFF.